The clone carrying this TCR beta chain was picked up many times. This sample is drawn from a study of regulatory T cells in long-lasting Graves disease. V was cut by 4 bases and J by 3 bases, with 10 bases left in between. The CDR3 consists of 13 residues. CDR1 is LNHDA, CDR2 SQIVND, per germline (reference sequence). Sample time point: persistent/refractory GD, antithyroid drugs over 5 years with positive TRAb. Extracted RNA from PBMCs served as the source of the TCR library. Through Arm-PCR of CDR3 regions and iRepertoire HTBI primers, TCR beta libraries were built. TCRdb reprocessed the multiplex PCR reads via MiXCR and lists one record per CDR3 protein. The table shows 650,000 to 700,000 distinct CDR3 sequences, with around 32% occurring only once.

The starting material was peripheral blood mononuclear cells (PBMCs), obtained when the disease was refractory, from a patient treated with antithyroid drugs. The sequence was collected from a female donor with Graves disease. This chain connects TRBV19 to TRBJ2-7; perhaps TRBD2 as D (6 bases). CDR3 loop: CASSTASVYEQYF. CDR3 bases: TGTGCCAGTAGTACAGCTAGCGTCTACGAGCAGTACTTC.